Shown below are 2 T cell receptor beta chains from a single sample sequenced in a study of T cells in Graves' hyperthyroidism and ophthalmopathy. The TCR beta CDR3 regions underwent amplification using RNA transcripts as the source. The HTBI primer set drove a first-round RT-PCR of the TCR CDR3. MiXCR, applied by TCRdb to the multiplex PCR reads, yields one record per CDR3 protein. Here the sample spans a few hundred thousand distinct CDR3 sequences, roughly 14% being singletons. The sample was blood. The receptors come from a woman aged 25 to 39 with Graves' hyperthyroidism that later progressed to Graves' ophthalmopathy.

This chain connects TRBV4-2 to TRBJ1-4; 9 bases align to TRBD1. The germline CDR1 and CDR2 sequences are LGHNA and YNFKEQ. J gave up 8 bases and V 1 base, and 14 bases lay outside the gene matches. The CDR3 runs 18 residues. This chain's CDR3 is CASSQGPNPGQGAEKLFF. In nucleotides, the CDR3 is TGTGCCAGCAGCCAAGGCCCTAACCCGGGACAGGGAGCGGAAAAACTGTTTTTT.

At least ten counts were recorded for this clonotype. The V and J genes are TRBV2 and TRBJ1-1; D uncertain. V dropped 4 bases and J dropped 7 bases, with 16 bases sitting between them. The germline V gene has CDR1 SNHLY and CDR2 FYNNEI. The CDR3 extends over 14 amino acids. CDR3 DNA sequence: TGTGCCAGCAGTGGAGGATGGGGAGGGATTGAAGCTTTCTTT. The encoded protein is CASSGGWGGIEAFF. The variable domain in full, completed from reference TRBV2 and TRBJ1-1, reads EPEVTQTPSHQVTQMGQEVILRCVPISNHLYFYWYRQILGQKVEFLVSFYNNEISEKSEIFDDQFSVERPDGSNFTLKIRSTKLEDSAMYFCASSGGWGGIEAFFGQGTRLTVV.